Below are 21 T cell receptor beta chains sequenced from a single sample in a study of shared clonotypes between healthy human individuals. TCRdb's table, derived via immunoSEQ multiplex PCR, lists solely in-frame clones and lacks some. The sample has approximately 1.5 million clones, approximately 98% seen once. The sequencing input was naive CD4+ T cells sorted from blood. Described subset: CD45RA+ positively selected. The source is a young man in good health.

The rearrangement joins TRBV9 to TRBJ2-5; a weak D match, TRBD1 (7 bases). The CDR3 is 17 residues long. V was cut by 5 bases and J by 3 bases, with 23 bases left in between. CDR1 and CDR2 (germline): SGDLS, YYNGEE. For the CDR3, the DNA is TGTGCCAGCAGTCGTATCCGCGGAGGGGGCCTGGAAGAGACCCAGTACTTC. It translates to CASSRIRGGGLEETQYF.

The rearrangement uses TRBV28 and TRBJ2-3; possible D gene TRBD1, 6 bases. The CDR3 runs 16 residues. The V gene's germline CDR1 is MDHEN and CDR2 SYDVKM. Trimming stripped 5 bases from V and 9 bases from J, with 24 bases between. DNA of the CDR3: TGTGCCAGCAGTAGGTCTCAGGGGATACTTTTAGGGACGCAGTATTTT. It specifies CASSRSQGILLGTQYF. The full variable domain, its missing parts supplied by reference TRBV28 and TRBJ2-3, is DVKVTQSSRYLVKRTGEKVFLECVQDMDHENMFWYRQDPGLGLRLIYFSYDVKMKEKGDIPEGYSVSREKKERFSLILESASTNQTSMYLCASSRSQGILLGTQYFGPGTRLTVL.

The chain carries TRBV19 and TRBJ1-5; TRBD1 matches 11 bases. The germline gives CDR1 LNHDA, CDR2 SQIVND (reference sequence). The CDR3 is made up of 15 amino acids. With V trimmed by 6 bases and J by 6 bases, 7 bases remained unmatched. The CDR3 nucleotides are TGTGCCAGTAGGCGGACAGGGGGCGTCAGTCAGCCCCAGCATTTT. Its translation: CASRRTGGVSQPQHF. Using reference TRBV19 and TRBJ1-5 for the parts outside the CDR3, the full variable domain is DGGITQSPKYLFRKEGQNVTLSCEQNLNHDAMYWYRQDPGQGLRLIYYSQIVNDFQKGDIAEGYSVSREKKESFPLTVTSAQKNPTAFYLCASRRTGGVSQPQHFGDGTRLSIL.

As regards this clone: Other DNA sequences within the sample encode an identical CDR3. The chain couples TRBV18 to TRBJ2-3; the D gene is possibly TRBD2 (6 bases). Germline values: CDR1 KGHSH, CDR2 LQKENI. Trimming pared 1 base from V and 0 bases from J, leaving 8 bases between. The CDR3 runs 15 residues. In nucleotides, the CDR3 is TGTGCCAGCTCACCACGGAGCGGGAGCACAGATACGCAGTATTTT. It specifies CASSPRSGSTDTQYF.

On this clone itself: Other nucleotide sequences from this sample produce the same CDR3. The CDR3 DNA reads TGTGCCAGCAGTTTAGGGCAGGGAAGACAGCCCCAGCATTTT. Protein product: CASSLGQGRQPQHF. The chain combines TRBV28 with TRBJ1-5; TRBD1 might be the D (5 bases). The germline V gene encodes CDR1 MDHEN and CDR2 SYDVKM. The CDR3 spans 14 residues. V gave up 2 bases and J gave up 7 bases, with 12 bases separating them.

The CDR3 reads CASSPGDRENTEAFF. Here the CDR3 DNA reads TGCGCCAGCAGCCCTGGGGACAGGGAGAACACTGAAGCTTTCTTT. The chain combines TRBV4-1 with TRBJ1-1; 9 nucleotides line up with TRBD1. Losses at the gene ends were 4 bases for V and 1 base for J; bases not matched to a gene: 4. Germline-derived CDR1 and CDR2 are MGHRA and YSYEKL. The CDR3 extends over 15 amino acids.

The chain couples TRBV7-9 to TRBJ2-1; TRBD1 agrees at 7 bases. V lost 6 bases to trimming and J lost 2 bases; unmatched junction nucleotides: 10. CDR1 SEHNR and CDR2 FQNEAQ come from the germline V gene (reference sequence). This CDR3 contains 16 residues. CDR3 nucleotides: TGTGCCAGCAGACCCCGACAGGGTGTCACCTACAATGAGCAGTTCTTC. Amino acid sequence: CASRPRQGVTYNEQFF.

The genes are TRBV28 and TRBJ2-2, with TRBD1 as a possible D gene (6 bases). The CDR3 covers 14 residues. V dropped 10 bases and J dropped 1 base, with 13 bases sitting between them. Germline V lookup: CDR1 MDHEN, CDR2 SYDVKM. In DNA, the CDR3 is TGTGCCATTAAGGGACATCTGAACACCGGGGAGCTGTTTTTT. It specifies CAIKGHLNTGELFF.

This chain connects TRBV5-6 to TRBJ2-3; TRBD1 might be the D (6 bases). The germline V gene has CDR1 SGHDT and CDR2 YYEEEE. Deletions cut 3 bases from V and 1 base from J, with 9 bases between. This CDR3 comprises 14 residues. The CDR3 DNA reads as TGTGCCAGCAGCTCGACAGGCCGCACAGATACGCAGTATTTT. This codes for CASSSTGRTDTQYF.

The chain joins TRBV9 to TRBJ2-5, with D possibly matching TRBD2 (5 bases). V was cut by 4 bases and J by 0 bases, with 10 bases left in between. Germline V gene lookup returns CDR1 SGDLS and CDR2 YYNGEE. This CDR3 is built from 14 residues. CDR3 residues: CASSSRGYQETQYF. The CDR3 DNA sequence: TGTGCCAGCAGCTCCCGCGGGTACCAAGAGACCCAGTACTTC.

Points on this clone: Other nucleotide sequences in the sample specify the same CDR3. The gene calls are TRBV5-1 and TRBJ2-7; a weak D match, TRBD2 (5 bases). The CDR3 is 13 residues long. Germline CDR1 reads SGHRS; CDR2 reads YFSETQ. V was clipped by 5 bases and J by 4 bases, with 13 bases between them. The DNA of the CDR3 is TGCGCCAGCAGTCTTGACGGAGGTTACGAGCAGTACTTC. Its protein is CASSLDGGYEQYF.

In regard to this clone: The CDR3 carries no conserved terminal phenylalanine or tryptophan, so it likely arises from a read error. No DNA is shown, since the ends of the CDR3 on it are uncertain; the CDR3 is the one TCRdb lists. The gene calls are TRBV27 and TRBJ1-2. Both ends counted, the CDR3 spans 13 residues. Germline V gives CDR1 MNHEY, CDR2 SMNVEV (reference sequence). CDR3 region: CASSPRGGPFSGV.

The chain has TRBV27 and TRBJ2-1, with D unresolved. V lost 2 bases and J lost 2, with 7 bases in between. The CDR3 length is 14 residues. Germline values: CDR1 MNHEY, CDR2 SMNVEV (reference sequence). CDR3 loop: CASSLLDAYNEQFF. CDR3 nucleotides: TGTGCCAGCAGTTTACTCGACGCCTACAATGAGCAGTTCTTC.

This clone occurred once. This chain connects TRBV5-6 to TRBJ2-2, with TRBD2 matching 11 bases. The ends lost 3 bases at V and 3 bases at J; junction bases unmatched: 4. The CDR3 runs 16 residues. CDR1 and CDR2 (germline): SGHDT, YYEEEE. The CDR3 bases are TGTGCCAGCAGCTCGCGACTAGCGGGGTACACCGGGGAGCTGTTTTTT. This gives the protein CASSSRLAGYTGELFF.

The chain carries TRBV9 and TRBJ1-3; D gene uncertain. Germline loops: CDR1 SGDLS, CDR2 YYNGEE. V shed 0 bases and J shed 0 bases, with 10 bases lying between them. The CDR3 totals 16 residues. Here the CDR3 DNA reads TGTGCCAGCAGCGTAGAAGGACGGGGCTCTGGAAACACCATATATTTT. Protein product: CASSVEGRGSGNTIYF.

The CDR3 loop reads CAIGEGNQPQHF. In nucleotides, the CDR3 is TGTGCCATCGGGGAGGGTAACCAGCCCCAGCATTTT. The chain uses TRBV10-3 and TRBJ1-5; D not certain. The CDR3 has 12 amino acids. Trimming left V 8 bases short and J 7 bases short, with 12 bases between. From germline, CDR1 is ENHRY and CDR2 SYGVKD.

This sequence joins TRBV5-1 and TRBJ2-1; weak D call: TRBD2 (6 bases). The V gene's germline CDR1 is SGHRS and CDR2 YFSETQ. The V end lost 4 bases, the J end lost 7 bases, and 12 bases lay between the germline ends. The CDR3 extends over 13 amino acids. The CDR3 sequence is CASSPLSGNEQFF. CDR3 nucleotide sequence: TGCGCCAGCAGCCCCTTGAGCGGGAATGAGCAGTTCTTC.

In its sample, this clone was seen once. The chain is built from TRBV2 and TRBJ1-2, with D possibly matching TRBD1 (5 bases). Per germline, CDR1 SNHLY and CDR2 FYNNEI. Trimming pared 2 bases from V and 4 bases from J, leaving 14 bases between. The length of the CDR3 is 15 residues. The CDR3 region has the DNA TGTGCCAGCAGTGAACAGGCGGGGGTCTTCTATGGCTACACCTTC. It specifies CASSEQAGVFYGYTF. The whole variable domain, filled in from reference TRBV2 and TRBJ1-2, reads EPEVTQTPSHQVTQMGQEVILRCVPISNHLYFYWYRQILGQKVEFLVSFYNNEISEKSEIFDDQFSVERPDGSNFTLKIRSTKLEDSAMYFCASSEQAGVFYGYTFGSGTRLTVV.

The chain recombines TRBV28 with TRBJ1-1; maybe TRBD1 (5 bases). CDR1 is MDHEN, CDR2 SYDVKM, per germline. Trimming took 5 bases from V and 3 from J, leaving 10 bases between them. The CDR3 contains 13 residues. The CDR3 reads CASSIGGDTEAFF. CDR3 nucleotide sequence: TGTGCCAGCAGTATTGGGGGGGACACTGAAGCTTTCTTT.

The CDR3 DNA reads as TGCGCCAGCAGCTTGAGGTTGGCAGGGGGTTTCACAGATACGCAGTATTTT. Encoded protein: CASSLRLAGGFTDTQYF. This sequence joins TRBV5-1 and TRBJ2-3; 7 bases fit TRBD1. Germline CDR1 is SGHRS and CDR2 is YFSETQ. The J segment lost 2 bases and the V segment lost 1 base, leaving 10 bases of the junction unmatched. CDR3 length equals 17 residues.

The V gene is TRBV27, the J gene TRBJ2-7, with 8 bases that match TRBD2. The CDR3 loop spans 15 amino acids. Losses at the gene ends were 6 bases for V and 2 bases for J; bases not matched to a gene: 9. Germline assignment: CDR1 MNHEY and CDR2 SMNVEV (reference sequence). In DNA, the CDR3 is TGTGCCAGCAGCCGACTAGCGAGTAAACCCTACGAGCAGTACTTC. This encodes CASSRLASKPYEQYF.